Listed below are T cell receptor beta chains from one sample, sequenced in a study of T cells in Graves' hyperthyroidism and ophthalmopathy. TCRdb reprocessed the multiplex PCR reads with MiXCR, giving one entry per CDR3 protein. The table includes approximately 400,000 distinct CDR3 sequences, 15% detected once. The sample comprised blood. These receptors were collected from a woman in her 30s with Graves' hyperthyroidism. CDR3s include the opening cysteine and the closing phenylalanine or tryptophan. D genes are given only for firm matches. The size of a clone is reported for some rows only, either as once, few or many, or as a class for expanded clones.

TRBJ2-3 15 TRBV3-1 many - TGTGCCAGCAGCCGACTTAGTCCACGCACAGATACGCAGTATTTT CASSRLSPRTDTQYF
TRBJ2-7 14 TRBV28 many - TGTGCCAGCAGAGACGGGGCGTCCTCCTACGAGCAGTACTTC CASRDGASSYEQYF
TRBJ2-2 17 TRBV5-6 many - TGTGCCAGCAGCTTATTGGGACTCCAAGGGGACACCGGGGAGCTGTTTTTT CASSLLGLQGDTGELFF
TRBJ2-1 13 TRBV27 - - TGTGCCAGCAGGTTAGGTTCTGGTAATGAGCAGTTCTTC CASRLGSGNEQFF
TRBJ1-4 16 TRBV5-1 many - TGCGCCAGCAGCTTGAACAGCTTTGCAACTAATGAAAAACTGTTTTTT CASSLNSFATNEKLFF
TRBJ1-5 13 TRBV30 many - TGTGCCTGGAGTGACTGGGGTAGTCAGCCCCAGCATTTT CAWSDWGSQPQHF
TRBJ2-1 12 TRBV20-1 - - TGCAGTGCTAGAGATATAGGGGGTGAGCAGTTCTTC CSARDIGGEQFF
TRBJ2-1 17 TRBV9 few TRBD2 TGTGCCAGCAGCGTAGCTCGAGGCGGGAGTTACTACAATGAGCAGTTCTTC CASSVARGGSYYNEQFF
TRBJ2-5 17 TRBV3-1 many TRBD2 TGTGCCAGCAGCCGCCGGACTAGCGGGAGGGCAGGAGAGACCCAGTACTTC CASSRRTSGRAGETQYF
TRBJ2-4 15 TRBV19 - - TGTGCCAGTGGTACTGCTAGCACAGACCAAAACATTCAGTACTTC CASGTASTDQNIQYF
TRBJ2-7 14 TRBV30 few TRBD1 TGTGCCTGGAATAGGGGGACAGGTTCAAGCGAGCAGTACTTC CAWNRGTGSSEQYF
TRBJ2-7 15 TRBV7-9 - TRBD2 TGTGCCAGCAGCTATCCTAGCGGAAACCTCTACGAGCAGTACTTC CASSYPSGNLYEQYF
TRBJ1-5 16 TRBV10-2 few - TGCGCCAGCAGTGAAAGGCAGTCCCAGGGCAATCAGCCCCAGCATTTT CASSERQSQGNQPQHF
TRBJ2-5 14 TRBV28 many TRBD1 TGTGCCAGCAGTTTGACAGGGAGAGAAGAGACCCAGTACTTC CASSLTGREETQYF
TRBJ1-6 17 TRBV27 - TRBD1 TGTGCCAGCAGTTTATCGTGGGACAGCTCCTATAATTCACCCCTCCACTTT CASSLSWDSSYNSPLHF
TRBJ1-2 15 TRBV28 many - TGTGCCAGCGAGGATGAGGGTCCTCCTAACTATGGCTACACCTTC CASEDEGPPNYGYTF
TRBJ1-1 15 TRBV7-6 - - TGTGCCAGCAGCTTAGGGGTGGGGTTGAACACTGAAGCTTTCTTT CASSLGVGLNTEAFF
TRBJ2-2 12 TRBV5-1 many - TGCGCCAGCTTATTGGACACCGGGGAGCTGTTTTTT CASLLDTGELFF
TRBJ1-5 14 TRBV6-4 - - TGTGCCAGCAGTGAGGTACAGACAAATCAGCCCCAGCATTTT CASSEVQTNQPQHF
TRBJ2-7 12 TRBV10-3 - TRBD2 TGTGCCGTATCCGGGACTAGTCACGAGCAGTACTTC CAVSGTSHEQYF
TRBJ2-1 12 TRBV19 few - TGTGCCAGTAGTATCTCCCTAAATGAGCAGTTCTTC CASSISLNEQFF
TRBJ2-7 14 TRBV2 many - TGTGCCAGCAGTGAAGACAGCTCCACCTACGAGCAGTACTTC CASSEDSSTYEQYF